This paragraph covers one TCR beta chain sequence. At one end, the junction sequence differs from germline, possibly due to a read error. This sample was included in a study of shared clonotypes between healthy human individuals. CDR3 length: 18 amino acids. Germline-derived CDR1 and CDR2 are GTSNPN and SVGIG (reference sequence). Some clones are missing from TCRdb's copy, which holds only in-frame ones; the method was immunoSEQ multiplex PCR. The data hold some 530,000 clones, with over 75% observed a single time. This receptor was taken from a middle-aged woman in good health. Some clones in this sample may be carry-over from other donors' samples. J is TRBJ2-6 and V is TRBV30, with a weak D call TRBD1 (5 bases). The sample was PBMCs. The CDR3, as DNA: TGTGCCTGGAGTGTAGACCAGGGTTCATACTCTGGTGCCAACGTCCTGGCTTTC. This translates into CAWSVDQGSYSGANVLAF.